This T cell receptor (beta chain) was identified in a study of blood T cell repertoires in COVID-19. In the study overall: There were acute and convalescent COVID-19 samples, and they came from the United States, Italy and Spain.

Method: immunoSEQ multiplex PCR; TCRdb's copy keeps in-frame clones and lacks some. This sample has about 87,000 clones, with about four fifths found just once. CDR3 length equals 12 residues. With 3 bases removed from V and 3 bases from J, the gap between germline ends came to 5 bases. From germline, CDR1 is LGHDT and CDR2 YNNKEL (reference sequence). Sequenced sample: peripheral blood. This TCR was sampled from a woman in her sixties or seventies with acute or convalescent COVID-19. This rearrangement joins TRBV3-1 (or the pseudogene TRBV3-2) to TRBJ1-1; D is uncertain. The CDR3 DNA sequence: TGTGCCAGCAGCCAGGGAGACACTGAAGCTTTCTTT. Encoded protein: CASSQGDTEAFF.